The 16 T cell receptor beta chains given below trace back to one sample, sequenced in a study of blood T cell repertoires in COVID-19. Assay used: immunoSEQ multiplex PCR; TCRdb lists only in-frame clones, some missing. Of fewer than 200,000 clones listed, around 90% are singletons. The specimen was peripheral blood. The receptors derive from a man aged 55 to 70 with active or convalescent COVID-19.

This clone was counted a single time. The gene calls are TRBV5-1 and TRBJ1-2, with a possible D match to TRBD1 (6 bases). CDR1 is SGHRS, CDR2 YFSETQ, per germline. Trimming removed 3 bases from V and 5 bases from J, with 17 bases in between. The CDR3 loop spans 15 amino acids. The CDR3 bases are TGCGCCAGCAGCTATCAAGCCGGGACACTTTATGGCTACACCTTC. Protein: CASSYQAGTLYGYTF.

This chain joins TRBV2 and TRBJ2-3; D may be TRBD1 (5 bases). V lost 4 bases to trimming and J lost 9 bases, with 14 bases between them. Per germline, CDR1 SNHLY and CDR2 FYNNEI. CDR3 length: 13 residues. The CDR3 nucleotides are TGTGCCAGCAGTGGGGGCGCTTCGGAAACGCAGTATTTT. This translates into CASSGGASETQYF. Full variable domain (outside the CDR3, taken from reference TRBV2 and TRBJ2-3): EPEVTQTPSHQVTQMGQEVILRCVPISNHLYFYWYRQILGQKVEFLVSFYNNEISEKSEIFDDQFSVERPDGSNFTLKIRSTKLEDSAMYFCASSGGASETQYFGPGTRLTVL.

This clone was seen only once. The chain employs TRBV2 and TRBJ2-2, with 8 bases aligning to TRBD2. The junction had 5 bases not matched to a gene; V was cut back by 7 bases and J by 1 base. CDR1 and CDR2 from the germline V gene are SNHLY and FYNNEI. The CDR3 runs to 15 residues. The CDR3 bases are TGTGCCAGCAATCAGCGGGGGATGAACACCGGGGAGCTGTTTTTT. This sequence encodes CASNQRGMNTGELFF.

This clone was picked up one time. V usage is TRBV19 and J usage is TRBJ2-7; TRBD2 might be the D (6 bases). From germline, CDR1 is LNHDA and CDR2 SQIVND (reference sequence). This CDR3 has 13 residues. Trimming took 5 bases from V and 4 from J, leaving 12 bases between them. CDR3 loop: CASSPTSLYEQYF. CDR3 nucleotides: TGTGCCAGTAGTCCGACTAGTTTGTACGAGCAGTACTTC.

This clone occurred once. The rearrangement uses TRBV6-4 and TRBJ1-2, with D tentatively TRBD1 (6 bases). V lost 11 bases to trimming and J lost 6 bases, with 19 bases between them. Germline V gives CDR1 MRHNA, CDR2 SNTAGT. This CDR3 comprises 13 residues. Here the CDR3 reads CAFNRDFWDGYTF. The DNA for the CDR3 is TGTGCCTTCAACAGGGATTTTTGGGATGGCTACACCTTC.

CDR3 in amino acids: CASSWIHPSQILDSSNQPQHF. The CDR3 nucleotides read TGCGCCAGCAGCTGGATACACCCGTCGCAGATACTTGATAGCAGCAATCAGCCCCAGCATTTT. The chain is built from TRBV5-1 and TRBJ1-5, with D unresolved. Per germline, CDR1 SGHRS and CDR2 YFSETQ. This CDR3 has 21 residues. Trimming removed 3 bases at V and 1 base at J, with 29 bases between.

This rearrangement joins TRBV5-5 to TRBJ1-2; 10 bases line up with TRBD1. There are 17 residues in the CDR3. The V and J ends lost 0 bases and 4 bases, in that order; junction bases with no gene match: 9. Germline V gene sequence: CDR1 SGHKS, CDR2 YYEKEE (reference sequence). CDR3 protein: CASSLAGTGVASYGYTF. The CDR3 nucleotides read TGTGCCAGCAGCTTGGCCGGGACAGGGGTCGCGAGCTATGGCTACACCTTC.

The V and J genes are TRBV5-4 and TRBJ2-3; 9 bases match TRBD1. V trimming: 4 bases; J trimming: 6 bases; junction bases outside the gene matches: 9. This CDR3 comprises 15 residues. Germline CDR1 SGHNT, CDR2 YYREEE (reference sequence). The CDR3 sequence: CASSNVRDREDTQYF. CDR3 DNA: TGTGCCAGCAGCAACGTCCGGGACAGGGAGGATACGCAGTATTTT.

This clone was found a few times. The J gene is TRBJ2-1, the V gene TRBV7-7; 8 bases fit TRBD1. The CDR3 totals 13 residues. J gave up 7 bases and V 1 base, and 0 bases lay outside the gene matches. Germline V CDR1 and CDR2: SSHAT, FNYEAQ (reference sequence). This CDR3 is CASSLGQGNEQFF. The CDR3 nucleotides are TGTGCCAGCAGCTTAGGACAGGGGAATGAGCAGTTCTTC. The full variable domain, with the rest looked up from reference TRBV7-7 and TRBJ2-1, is GAGVSQSPRYKVTKRGQDVTLRCDPISSHATLYWYQQALGQGPEFLTYFNYEAQPDKSGLPSDRFSAERPEGSISTLTIQRTEQRDSAMYRCASSLGQGNEQFFGPGTRLTVL.

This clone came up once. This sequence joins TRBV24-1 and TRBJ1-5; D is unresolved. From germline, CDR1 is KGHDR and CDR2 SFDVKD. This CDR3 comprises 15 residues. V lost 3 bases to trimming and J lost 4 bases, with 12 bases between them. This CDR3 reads CATSDPKRLNQPQHF. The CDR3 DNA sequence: TGTGCCACCAGTGATCCCAAACGCCTAAATCAGCCCCAGCATTTT.

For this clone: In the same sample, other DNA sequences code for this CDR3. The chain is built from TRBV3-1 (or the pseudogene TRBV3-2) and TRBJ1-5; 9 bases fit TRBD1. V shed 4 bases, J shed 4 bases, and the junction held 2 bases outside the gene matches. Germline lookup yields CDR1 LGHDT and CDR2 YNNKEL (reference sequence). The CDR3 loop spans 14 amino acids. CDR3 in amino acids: CASSRGQGNQPQHF. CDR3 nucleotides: TGTGCCAGCAGCCGGGGACAGGGAAATCAGCCCCAGCATTTT.

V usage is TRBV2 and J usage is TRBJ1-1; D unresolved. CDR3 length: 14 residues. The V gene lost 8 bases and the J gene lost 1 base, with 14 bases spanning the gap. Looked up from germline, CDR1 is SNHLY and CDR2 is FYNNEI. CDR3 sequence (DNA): TGTGCCAGCCAAAGGGCCGGGGAGAACACTGAAGCTTTCTTT. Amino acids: CASQRAGENTEAFF.

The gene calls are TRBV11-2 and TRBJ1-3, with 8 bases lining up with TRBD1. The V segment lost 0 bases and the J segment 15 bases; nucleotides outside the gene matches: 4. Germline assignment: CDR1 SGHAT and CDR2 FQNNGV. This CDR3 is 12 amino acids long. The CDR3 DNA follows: TGTGCCAGCAGCTTAGAGGGCAGGGGGCGATATTTT. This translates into CASSLEGRGRYF.

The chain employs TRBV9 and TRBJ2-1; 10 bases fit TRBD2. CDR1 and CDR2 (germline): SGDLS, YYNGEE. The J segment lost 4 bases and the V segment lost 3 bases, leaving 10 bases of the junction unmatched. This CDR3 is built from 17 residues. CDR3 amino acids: CASSGNLAGGIYNEQFF. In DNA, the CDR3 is TGTGCCAGCAGCGGGAACTTAGCGGGGGGAATTTACAATGAGCAGTTCTTC. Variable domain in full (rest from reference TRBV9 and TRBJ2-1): DSGVTQTPKHLITATGQRVTLRCSPRSGDLSVYWYQQSLDQGLQFLIQYYNGEERAKGNILERFSAQQFPDLHSELNLSSLELGDSALYFCASSGNLAGGIYNEQFFGPGTRLTVL.

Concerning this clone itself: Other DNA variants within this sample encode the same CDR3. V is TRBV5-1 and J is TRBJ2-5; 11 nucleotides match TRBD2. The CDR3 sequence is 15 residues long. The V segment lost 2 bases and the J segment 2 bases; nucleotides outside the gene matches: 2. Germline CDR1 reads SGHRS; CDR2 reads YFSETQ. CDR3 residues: CASSLGTSGQETQYF. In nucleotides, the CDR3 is TGCGCCAGCAGCTTAGGGACTAGCGGTCAAGAGACCCAGTACTTC.

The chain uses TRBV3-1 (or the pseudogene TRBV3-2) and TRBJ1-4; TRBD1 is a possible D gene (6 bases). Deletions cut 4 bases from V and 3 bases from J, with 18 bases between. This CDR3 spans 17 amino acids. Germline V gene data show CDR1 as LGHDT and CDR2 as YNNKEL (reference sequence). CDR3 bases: TGTGCCAGCAGCCCCGTGTGGGGGCGCAGAGCTAATGAAAAACTGTTTTTT. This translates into CASSPVWGRRANEKLFF.